One sample yielded the 7 T cell receptor beta chains listed below, sequenced in a study of T cell repertoires in cytomegalovirus infection. TCRdb ran MiXCR on the reads and lists one entry per CDR3 protein. The sample records some 320,000 distinct CDR3 sequences, 9.5% being singletons. The sequenced sample consisted of PBMCs. These receptors were taken from a human donor in good health (CMV status not recorded). Some clones in this sample may be carry-over from other donors' samples.

This clonotype was seen many times. This chain links TRBV7-2 with TRBJ2-5; D is perhaps TRBD2 (6 bases). V was trimmed by 5 bases and J by 0 bases, leaving 16 bases between them. The CDR3 runs 16 residues. Germline values: CDR1 SGHTA, CDR2 FQGNSA. CDR3 coding DNA: TGTGCCAGCAGCGCCCGCAAAGGAGGGTACCAAGAGACCCAGTACTTC. Translation: CASSARKGGYQETQYF.

There are many counts of this clonotype. This chain connects TRBV6-2 or TRBV6-3 to TRBJ1-2; 7 bases match TRBD1. This CDR3 region has 14 residues. Germline CDR1 reads MNHEY; CDR2 reads SVGEGT. V was clipped by 0 bases and J by 6 bases; unmatched bases: 4. This CDR3 reads CASSYSRQGDGYTF. The CDR3, as DNA: TGTGCCAGCAGTTACTCGAGACAGGGAGATGGCTACACCTTC.

This clonotype occurred a few times. The chain joins TRBV12-3 or TRBV12-4 to TRBJ2-7, with 9 bases fitting TRBD1. With 6 bases clipped from V and 4 bases from J, the junction kept 4 bases outside the gene matches. The CDR3 loop spans 13 amino acids. The CDR3 region has the DNA TGTGCCAGCAGCCGGGACAGGGTGTACGAGCAGTACTTC. This translates into CASSRDRVYEQYF.

This clonotype has just a few counts. The V call is TRBV13, the J call TRBJ1-1; D gene unclear. The CDR3 contains 14 residues. Trimming left V 4 bases short and J 1 base short, with 10 bases between. Germline V gene lookup returns CDR1 PRHDT and CDR2 FYEKMQ (reference sequence). As DNA, the CDR3 is TGTGCCAGCAGCTCCCTCGACGGGAACACTGAAGCTTTCTTT. Translated, it gives CASSSLDGNTEAFF.

The chain combines TRBV9 with TRBJ1-2; no definite D call. The CDR3 sequence is 13 residues long. Trimming took off 2 bases at V and 4 bases at J, with 9 bases between the two ends. The germline gives CDR1 SGDLS, CDR2 YYNGEE. The CDR3 region is CASSVDGTYGYTF. The CDR3 bases are TGTGCCAGCAGCGTCGACGGCACCTATGGCTACACCTTC.

The V and J genes are TRBV30 and TRBJ2-7, with 8 bases that match TRBD1. The CDR3 extends over 13 amino acids. Germline CDR1 is GTSNPN and CDR2 is SVGIG (reference sequence). With 3 bases clipped from V and 4 bases from J, the junction kept 5 bases outside the gene matches. Here the CDR3 DNA reads TGTGCCTGGAGCTCAGGGGGCGGGTACGAGCAGTACTTC. Its protein is CAWSSGGGYEQYF.

This clonotype appeared many times. The rearrangement links TRBV20-1 to TRBJ1-3, with a tentative D call TRBD1 (6 bases). The CDR3 consists of 13 residues. Germline V CDR1 and CDR2: DFQATT, SNEGSKA (reference sequence). With 6 bases removed from V and 3 bases from J, the gap between germline ends came to 12 bases. This chain's CDR3 is CSATGTYGNTIYF. The DNA for the CDR3 is TGCAGTGCCACCGGGACATATGGAAACACCATATATTTT.